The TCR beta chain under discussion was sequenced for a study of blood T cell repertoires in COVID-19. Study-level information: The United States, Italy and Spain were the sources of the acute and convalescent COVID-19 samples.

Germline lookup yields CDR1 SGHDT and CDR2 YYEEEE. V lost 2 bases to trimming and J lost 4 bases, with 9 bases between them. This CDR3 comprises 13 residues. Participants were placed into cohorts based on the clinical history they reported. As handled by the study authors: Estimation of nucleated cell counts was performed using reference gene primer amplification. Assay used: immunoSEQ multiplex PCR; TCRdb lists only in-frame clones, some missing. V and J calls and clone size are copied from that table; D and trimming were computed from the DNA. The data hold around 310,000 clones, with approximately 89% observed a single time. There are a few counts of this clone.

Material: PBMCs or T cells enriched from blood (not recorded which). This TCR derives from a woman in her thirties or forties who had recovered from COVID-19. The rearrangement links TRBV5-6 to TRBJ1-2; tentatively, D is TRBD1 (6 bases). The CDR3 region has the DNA TGTGCCAGCAGCTTACAGGGAATCTATGGCTACACCTTC. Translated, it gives CASSLQGIYGYTF.